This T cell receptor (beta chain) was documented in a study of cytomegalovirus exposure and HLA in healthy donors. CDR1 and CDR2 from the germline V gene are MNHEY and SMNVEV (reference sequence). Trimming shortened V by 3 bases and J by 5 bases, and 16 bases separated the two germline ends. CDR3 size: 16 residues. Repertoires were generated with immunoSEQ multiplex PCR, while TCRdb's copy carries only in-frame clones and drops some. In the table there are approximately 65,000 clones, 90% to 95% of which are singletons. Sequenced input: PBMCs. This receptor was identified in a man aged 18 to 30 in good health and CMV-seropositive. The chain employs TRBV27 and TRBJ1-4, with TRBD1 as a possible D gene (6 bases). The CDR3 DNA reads TGTGCCAGCAGTTTGGCACAGGGCAGGTGGAATGAAAAACTGTTTTTT. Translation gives CASSLAQGRWNEKLFF.